The next 22 T cell receptor beta chains were all read from a single sample in a study of healthy donors' naive CD4 and CD8 T cells. A linear amplification protocol produced the TCR libraries from roughly 0.5 ug of total RNA. Using its own MiXCR run on the reads, TCRdb lists one record per CDR3 protein. The top ten hold about 2.1% of the sample, which has about 180,000 distinct CDR3 sequences, 65% to 80% seen once. Sequencing was done on a sample of naive CD4+ and CD8+ T cells sorted from blood, pooled from several donors. These receptors were taken from a pool of human donors in good health; the sample pools cells from several healthy donors.

This clonotype was recorded a few times. This chain uses TRBV5-5 with TRBJ2-1; tentatively, D is TRBD2 (6 bases). The germline V and J ends were trimmed by 4 bases and 7 bases, with 9 bases remaining between them. Germline V CDR1 and CDR2: SGHKS, YYEKEE (reference sequence). The length of the CDR3 is 12 residues. CDR3 sequence (DNA): TGTGCCAGCAGCCCCGGGAGAAATGAGCAGTTCTTC. It encodes CASSPGRNEQFF.

The V and J genes are TRBV15 and TRBJ2-5, with a possible D match to TRBD1 (6 bases). The CDR3 runs 15 residues. Germline loops: CDR1 LNHNV, CDR2 YYDKDF (reference sequence). V shed 6 bases and J shed 6 bases, with 20 bases lying between them. The CDR3 is CATRATGSARQTQYF. DNA of the CDR3: TGTGCCACCAGGGCAACAGGGTCGGCCAGGCAGACCCAGTACTTC.

With regard to this clonotype: At one end, the junction sequence differs from germline, possibly due to a read error. V usage is TRBV24-1 and J usage is TRBJ1-1; the D is unclear. CDR1 is KGHDR, CDR2 SFDVKD, per germline. The CDR3 has 13 amino acids. The CDR3 loop is CATAALGETGAFF. The DNA of the CDR3 is TGTGCCACCGCCGCCCTAGGAGAGACTGGAGCTTTCTTT.

V and J are TRBV11-2 and TRBJ2-7, with 9 bases identical to TRBD1. The junction had 4 bases not matched to a gene; V was cut back by 3 bases and J by 4 bases. The CDR3 contains 14 residues. Germline V CDR1 and CDR2: SGHAT, FQNNGV. The chain's CDR3 is CASSFGTGIYEQYF. Written as DNA, the CDR3 is TGTGCCAGCAGCTTCGGGACAGGGATTTACGAGCAGTACTTC.

The chain links TRBV19 to TRBJ1-1; no reliable D call. Germline CDR1 LNHDA, CDR2 SQIVND (reference sequence). CDR3 length: 13 residues. Trimming removed 4 bases at V and 0 bases at J, with 6 bases between. CDR3 region: CASSTRMNTEAFF. DNA of the CDR3: TGTGCCAGTAGTACCAGGATGAACACTGAAGCTTTCTTT.

V and J are TRBV20-1 and TRBJ1-2; a weak D match, TRBD1 (5 bases). Germline CDR1 and CDR2: DFQATT and SNEGSKA (reference sequence). V was pared by 4 bases and J by 1 base, with 16 bases between. The CDR3 covers 15 residues. The CDR3 DNA follows: TGCAGTGCTATCGTAGCGGACCAGGGTAACTATGGCTACACCTTC. Translated, it gives CSAIVADQGNYGYTF.

V usage is TRBV24-1 and J usage is TRBJ1-1, with 8 bases that match TRBD1. CDR3 length equals 14 residues. V lost 6 bases to trimming and J lost 8 bases; unmatched junction nucleotides: 10. Germline V lookup: CDR1 KGHDR, CDR2 SFDVKD. DNA for the CDR3: TGTGCCACCAGTCCTGACAGGGGCCGAGGAGAAGCTTTCTTT. This gives the protein CATSPDRGRGEAFF.

CDR3: CASSFGTAFRSPLHF. CDR3 in DNA: TGTGCCAGCAGCTTCGGGACAGCCTTTCGTTCACCCCTCCACTTT. The chain combines TRBV5-4 with TRBJ1-6; 7 nucleotides agree with TRBD1. Germline V gene lookup returns CDR1 SGHNT and CDR2 YYREEE (reference sequence). The CDR3 sequence is 15 residues long. After removal of 2 bases from V and 9 bases from J, the junction contained 8 bases not matched to a gene.

This clonotype was counted only a few times. The J gene is TRBJ1-5, the V gene TRBV19; maybe TRBD1 (5 bases). V dropped 6 bases and J dropped 5 bases, with 11 bases sitting between them. The CDR3 totals 13 residues. Per germline, CDR1 LNHDA and CDR2 SQIVND (reference sequence). The CDR3 is CASSKDRDQPQHF. Written as DNA, the CDR3 is TGTGCCAGTAGCAAAGACAGAGATCAGCCCCAGCATTTT.

In DNA, the CDR3 is TGTGCCAGCAGCCCGAGGGGGAGTGGCGTTCAAGAGACCCAGTACTTC. Its protein is CASSPRGSGVQETQYF. The V call is TRBV6-5, the J call TRBJ2-5, with D possibly TRBD1 on 6 matching bases. CDR1 MNHEY and CDR2 SVGAGI come from the germline V gene. This CDR3 region has 16 residues. Between the trimmed V and J ends, which lost 6 bases and 2 bases, there was a span of 19 bases.

The chain employs TRBV20-1 and TRBJ2-7; TRBD1 agrees at 8 bases. V was pared by 0 bases and J by 3 bases, with 7 bases of the junction left unmatched. This CDR3 has 15 residues. Germline V lookup: CDR1 DFQATT, CDR2 SNEGSKA (reference sequence). The CDR3 DNA is TGCAGTGCTAGAGATCAGCAGGGGGCAGGCTACGAGCAGTACTTC. Residues: CSARDQQGAGYEQYF.

The rearrangement joins TRBV20-1 to TRBJ2-1, with 11 bases identical to TRBD2. The trim removed 3 bases at V and 1 base at J, leaving 2 bases unmatched. This CDR3 has 15 amino acids. CDR1 is DFQATT and CDR2 is SNEGSKA in the germline V gene (reference sequence). The CDR3 DNA reads TGCAGTGCTAGGCCTAGCGGGAGGTCCTACAATGAGCAGTTCTTC. Its protein product is CSARPSGRSYNEQFF.

The rearrangement uses TRBV29-1 and TRBJ2-5; 10 nucleotides align to TRBD2. CDR3 length equals 16 residues. Trimming at V came to 1 base and at J to 5 bases, leaving 10 bases not matched to a gene. The germline CDR1 and CDR2 sequences are SQVTM and ANQGSEA. The CDR3 loop is CSVEGAAGGPWETQYF. The CDR3 nucleotides are TGCAGCGTTGAAGGTGCAGCGGGAGGGCCATGGGAGACCCAGTACTTC. The full variable domain, rest sourced from reference TRBV29-1 and TRBJ2-5, is SAVISQKPSRDICQRGTSLTIQCQVDSQVTMMFWYRQQPGQSLTLIATANQGSEATYESGFVIDKFPISRPNLTFSTLTVSNMSPEDSSIYLCSVEGAAGGPWETQYFGPGTRLLVL.

The chain has TRBV29-1 and TRBJ2-7; perhaps TRBD2 as D (6 bases). Germline V gives CDR1 SQVTM, CDR2 ANQGSEA. Trimming pared 4 bases from V and 9 bases from J, leaving 10 bases between. This CDR3 is 10 amino acids long. CDR3 DNA sequence: TGCAGCGTTGGGGAGGAAAGGCAGTACTTC. The encoded protein is CSVGEERQYF.

This chain links TRBV29-1 with TRBJ1-2, with 9 nucleotides matching TRBD1. The length of the CDR3 is 13 residues. Germline loops: CDR1 SQVTM, CDR2 ANQGSEA. J was trimmed by 3 bases and V by 8 bases; bases with no gene match: 7. For the CDR3, the DNA is TGCAGCACCGGGACAGGGCTGGACTATGGCTACACCTTC. Its protein is CSTGTGLDYGYTF.

The V gene is TRBV29-1, the J gene TRBJ2-7; TRBD2 matches at 13 bases. The CDR3 has 19 amino acids. V shed 4 bases, J shed 3 bases, and the junction held 18 bases outside the gene matches. CDR1 SQVTM and CDR2 ANQGSEA come from the germline V gene. The CDR3 region has the DNA TGCAGCGTTGTGCAGGGGGCGCGGAAACTAGCGGGAGGGAACTACGAGCAGTACTTC. It codes for CSVVQGARKLAGGNYEQYF.

The gene calls are TRBV29-1 and TRBJ2-5; D unresolved. Per germline, CDR1 SQVTM and CDR2 ANQGSEA. The CDR3 covers 13 residues. Trimming removed 4 bases at V and 4 bases at J, with 13 bases between. CDR3 sequence (DNA): TGCAGCGTTGTTTTACAGAACCTAGAGACCCAGTACTTC. Its protein is CSVVLQNLETQYF.

This sequence joins TRBV6-8 and TRBJ1-1; no reliable D call. The CDR3 is made up of 13 amino acids. CDR1 is MNHGY and CDR2 is SAAAGT in the germline V gene. Between the trimmed V and J ends, which lost 0 bases and 7 bases, there was a span of 9 bases. This CDR3 is CASSYSKSNEAFF. The CDR3 DNA reads TGTGCCAGCAGTTACTCGAAGAGCAATGAAGCTTTCTTT.

This clonotype was detected only a few times. This chain links TRBV6-5 with TRBJ2-3; D is perhaps TRBD1 (6 bases). From germline, CDR1 is MNHEY and CDR2 SVGAGI. This CDR3 region has 13 residues. The V gene lost 1 base and the J gene lost 6 bases, with 8 bases spanning the gap. The CDR3 DNA sequence: TGTGCCAGCAGTTACTTCCAGGGGGATACGCAGTATTTT. Protein sequence: CASSYFQGDTQYF.

This clonotype was seen more than once but under ten times. The rearrangement uses TRBV29-1 and TRBJ1-1; tentative D call: TRBD1 (6 bases). Deletions cut 7 bases from V and 1 base from J, with 13 bases between. The CDR3 consists of 13 residues. Germline loops: CDR1 SQVTM, CDR2 ANQGSEA. CDR3 residues: CSAGGTTNTEAFF. The CDR3 coding sequence is TGCAGCGCGGGAGGGACAACGAACACTGAAGCTTTCTTT.

The J gene is TRBJ1-2, the V gene TRBV7-9, with TRBD1 as a possible D gene (5 bases). CDR3 length equals 14 residues. Germline V gives CDR1 SEHNR, CDR2 FQNEAQ (reference sequence). V lost 5 bases and J 3 bases, leaving 13 bases between the germline ends. The CDR3: CASSNPQDYYGYTF. The CDR3 nucleotides are TGTGCCAGCAGCAACCCACAGGACTACTATGGCTACACCTTC.

This clonotype has just one count. The gene calls are TRBV19 and TRBJ1-2; 7 bases are a match to TRBD1. V shed 10 bases, J shed 0 bases, and the junction held 14 bases outside the gene matches. Germline loops: CDR1 LNHDA, CDR2 SQIVND (reference sequence). The CDR3 contains 16 residues. CDR3 in amino acids: CAIGGVQDRANYGYTF. In nucleotides, the CDR3 is TGTGCCATTGGAGGTGTTCAAGACAGGGCTAACTATGGCTACACCTTC.